This TCR beta chain comes out of a study of shared clonotypes between healthy human individuals. Study information: CD4 naive and CD4 memory each took three plates per donor, while CD8 naive took two and CD8 memory one.

Findings of the study overall: Genetic and exposure-history diversity was limited by the few donors.

In the sorted-subset replicate PCRs, approximately 200 ng DNA, 25,000 to 35,000 T cell genomes, was used. The protocol was immunoSEQ multiplex PCR, while the TCRdb copy is restricted to in-frame clones and leaves out a portion. This table holds around 1,000,000 clones, approximately 80% found once. The V segment lost 4 bases and the J segment 6 bases; nucleotides outside the gene matches: 9. The CDR3 sequence is 14 residues long. Germline values: CDR1 SQVTM, CDR2 ANQGSEA. As to this clone: The antigen remains undetermined.

Sequenced: memory CD4+ T cells from PBMCs. Regarding subset: CD45RA-negative fraction. This TCR came from a man younger than 30 in good health. Some clones in this sample may be carry-over from other donors' samples. The chain links TRBV29-1 to TRBJ2-3; TRBD2 matches 8 bases. DNA of the CDR3: TGCAGCGTTGCAGGAGCGGGAGCGGGGGATACGCAGTATTTT. It specifies CSVAGAGAGDTQYF.